Listed below are T cell receptor beta chains from one sample, sequenced in a study of T cell responses to AZD1222 COVID-19 vaccine. Measured with immunoSEQ multiplex PCR; TCRdb has only the in-frame clones, and not every one. The table has about 150,000 clones, 92% seen once. The sample in question was peripheral blood, obtained 28 days after the second AZD1222 dose. Every receptor here comes from an adult who received the AZD1222 COVID-19 vaccine. CDR3s include the opening cysteine and the closing phenylalanine or tryptophan.

j_call,v_call,cdr3_aa
TRBJ1-2,TRBV5-5,CASSPAAGSNYGYTF
TRBJ2-1,TRBV5-1,CASSPPGLGSYNEQFF
TRBJ2-5,TRBV3-1/TRBV3-2,CASSPSTTETQYF
TRBJ1-5,TRBV5-1,CASSPGTGDYSNQPQHF
TRBJ2-1,TRBV9,CASSDSGTSYNEQFF
TRBJ1-1,TRBV30,CAWSVRLDSLTNTEAFF
TRBJ1-1,TRBV25-1,CASSEGRGMNTEAFF
TRBJ2-2,TRBV18,CASSFGQGAVTGELFF
TRBJ2-7,TRBV7-3,CASSLEGQGPYEQYF
TRBJ2-7,TRBV3-1/TRBV3-2,CASSQDLGGTVHEQYF
TRBJ2-7,TRBV3-1/TRBV3-2,CASSHGTRSYEQYF